What follows describes a single TCR beta chain. The source of the sample is a study of shared clonotypes between healthy human individuals. Naive CD8 cells were CD45RO-negative, positively selected for CCR7, excluding terminally differentiated effector memory CD45RA+ cells. Everyone who donated was a Caucasian adult who lived in Nashville, Tennessee. Generated by immunoSEQ multiplex PCR, the TCRdb table keeps only in-frame clones and is missing some. The sample holds almost 700,000 clones, about 90% seen once. Trimming took 8 bases from V and 9 from J, leaving 23 bases between them. The CDR3 loop spans 15 amino acids. Germline V gene sequence: CDR1 SGHTA, CDR2 FQGNSA.

This TCR was sampled from a man younger than 45 in good health. V is TRBV7-2 and J is TRBJ2-1; possibly TRBD2 for D (6 bases). Sequenced input: naive CD8+ T cells sorted from blood. Written as DNA, the CDR3 is TGTGCCAGCCCAGAGTCACCCCGACTAGTCACTGAGCAGTTCTTC. This translates into CASPESPRLVTEQFF.